This TCR beta chain is from a study of cytomegalovirus exposure and HLA in healthy donors. Points from the study as a whole: Reports state that TCR beta sequences accurately predicted most subjects' HLA-A and HLA-B alleles. A later analysis linked a missense DCLRE1C variant to TCR beta V- and J-gene trimming.

CDR3 length: 15 amino acids. Trimming cost V 6 bases and J 5 bases, with 17 bases left between them. The V gene's germline CDR1 is MNHEY and CDR2 SMNVEV (reference sequence). A word on this clone: The antigen remains unidentified.

With 60 Vbeta and 13 Jbeta primers, the PCR was carried out. Repertoires were generated with immunoSEQ multiplex PCR, while TCRdb's copy carries only in-frame clones and drops some. This sample has some 140,000 clones; around 75% occur once, and the top ten carry over 6%. The material sequenced was PBMCs. The V gene is TRBV27, the J gene TRBJ1-5; D possibly corresponds to TRBD1 (5 bases). The origin of this receptor is a man younger than 40 in good health and CMV-seropositive. This CDR3 is CASSPPGGIHQPQHF. The CDR3 DNA sequence: TGTGCCAGCAGCCCCCCCGGGGGAATCCATCAGCCCCAGCATTTT.